Below, 3 T cell receptor beta chains from the same sample are listed, as sequenced in a study of blood T cell repertoires in COVID-19. Produced via immunoSEQ multiplex PCR; TCRdb's table is partial and in-frame only. The data hold some 300,000 clones, with roughly 80% observed a single time. The specimen was peripheral blood. The receptors originated from a woman aged 45-59 years with active or convalescent COVID-19.

This clone was recorded only once. This sequence joins TRBV5-1 and TRBJ2-7, with unresolved D. Germline loops: CDR1 SGHRS, CDR2 YFSETQ. Between the trimmed V and J ends, which lost 1 base and 1 base, there was a span of 9 bases. This CDR3 contains 14 residues. CDR3 DNA sequence: TGCGCCAGCAGCTTGCAAACAGCATCCTACGAGCAGTACTTC. Its translation: CASSLQTASYEQYF.

The chain employs TRBV11-2 and TRBJ2-3; tentative D call: TRBD1 (5 bases). Per germline, CDR1 SGHAT and CDR2 FQNNGV. V gave up 1 base and J gave up 14 bases, with 13 bases separating them. The CDR3 is 12 amino acids. The CDR3 DNA sequence: TGTGCCAGCAGCTTAGGCAGGGATAGATCGTATTTT. Translating gives CASSLGRDRSYF.

The CDR3 region is CASSPDSVGYTF. CDR3 DNA: TGTGCCAGCTCACCTGACTCAGTGGGCTACACCTTC. The chain combines TRBV18 with TRBJ1-2; D unclear. V lost 3 bases, J lost 8 bases, and 10 bases lay in between. Per the germline V gene, CDR1 is KGHSH and CDR2 is LQKENI. CDR3 length: 12 amino acids.